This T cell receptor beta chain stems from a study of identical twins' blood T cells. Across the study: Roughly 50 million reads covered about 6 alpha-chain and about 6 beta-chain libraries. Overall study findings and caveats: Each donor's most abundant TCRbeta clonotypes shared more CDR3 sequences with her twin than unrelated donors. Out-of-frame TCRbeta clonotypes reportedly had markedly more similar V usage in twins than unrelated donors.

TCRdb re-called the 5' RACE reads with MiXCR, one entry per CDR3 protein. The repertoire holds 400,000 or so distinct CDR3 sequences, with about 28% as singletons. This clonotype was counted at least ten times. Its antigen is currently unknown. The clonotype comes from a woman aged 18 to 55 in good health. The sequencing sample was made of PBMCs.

The CDR3 loop is CATGLSRTEAFF. In DNA, the CDR3 is TGTGCCACCGGACTATCTAGGACTGAAGCTTTCTTT. The rearrangement uses TRBV6-6 and TRBJ1-1, with D unresolved. Germline V gene sequence: CDR1 MNHNY, CDR2 SVGAGI (reference sequence). CDR3 length equals 12 residues. The ends were cut back, 10 bases at V and 5 bases at J, with 14 bases in the middle.